This T cell receptor (beta chain) is drawn from a study of cytomegalovirus exposure and HLA in healthy donors. PCR used 60 Vbeta primers and 13 Jbeta primers. Here immunoSEQ multiplex PCR was the method, and the copy in TCRdb shows in-frame clones only, minus some. Here the sample spans 90,000 to 150,000 clones, approximately 80% being singletons. The CDR3 totals 15 residues. The J segment lost 7 bases and the V segment lost 5 bases, leaving 9 bases of the junction unmatched. Per the germline V gene, CDR1 is MNHEY and CDR2 is SVGAGI. Sample: PBMCs. The V gene is TRBV6-5, the J gene TRBJ1-4; TRBD1 agrees at 8 bases. This sequence originates from a human donor in good health. CDR3 amino acids: CASSPRTGRSEKLFF. The DNA for the CDR3 is TGTGCCAGCAGTCCCAGGACAGGGAGAAGTGAAAAACTGTTTTTT.